This T cell receptor beta chain was retrieved from a study of T cells after yellow fever vaccination. In making TCR cDNA, 5'RACE template switching added a universal primer site and UMIs to it. TCRdb recomputed calls from the 5' RACE reads with MiXCR, one row per CDR3 protein. The repertoire has under 350,000 distinct CDR3 sequences, roughly 4.3% of them found once; the top ten carry under 30%. Study-wide results and limits: A small proportion of clonotypes was detected in both the CD4 and CD8 compartments. A large majority of primary-vaccination clones showed up again after the booster (just under 97% CD4, around 90% CD8). By day 5 rather than day 15, the secondary response had peaked, though it was weaker.

Germline V gives CDR1 MNHNS, CDR2 SASEGT. This CDR3 spans 15 amino acids. V lost 2 bases and J lost 10; bases outside the gene matches: 9. As regards this clonotype: Its matching antigen is unknown.

This receptor was taken from a man between 18 and 29 years old who received the YFV17D yellow fever vaccine. The V gene is TRBV6-1, the J gene TRBJ2-1; TRBD1 matches 9 bases. The sequencing here drew on PBMCs, taken 5 days after the yellow fever booster vaccination. The CDR3 spells CASSEIIQGAGEQFF. In nucleotides, the CDR3 is TGTGCCAGCAGTGAAATTATACAGGGGGCAGGGGAGCAGTTCTTC.